The 7 T cell receptor beta chains in this list originate from one sample, sequenced in a study of memory CD4+ T cells and cytomegalovirus serostatus. TCRdb's copy holds only in-frame clones and misses some; the assay was immunoSEQ multiplex PCR. The table has approximately 46,000 clones, 77% seen once. The sort gate was single viable CD3+CD4+CD8-CD45RO+ cells for memory CD4+ T cells. The material sequenced was memory CD4+ T cells from blood. These receptors came from an adult in good health and CMV-seronegative.

The chain links TRBV5-1 to TRBJ2-2; no clear D. Germline V gives CDR1 SGHRS, CDR2 YFSETQ. The CDR3 has 15 residues. Trimming took off 2 bases at V and 2 bases at J, with 10 bases between the two ends. For the CDR3, the DNA is TGCGCCAGCAGCTTTGACATAGGTAACACCGGGGAGCTGTTTTTT. It codes for CASSFDIGNTGELFF.

The V and J genes are TRBV6-5 and TRBJ1-2; no firm D call. The CDR3 covers 13 residues. Germline-derived CDR1 and CDR2 are MNHEY and SVGAGI. The V end lost 8 bases, the J end lost 8 bases, and 18 bases lay between the germline ends. CDR3 protein: CASGVDFQRGYTF. For the CDR3, the DNA is TGTGCCAGCGGGGTGGACTTTCAGCGGGGCTACACCTTC.

The rearrangement joins TRBV2 to TRBJ2-5; no firm D call. Trimming cost V 5 bases and J 5 bases, with 9 bases left between them. The germline V gene encodes CDR1 SNHLY and CDR2 FYNNEI. The CDR3 has 12 amino acids. CDR3 protein: CASSYRAETQYF. The CDR3 nucleotides are TGTGCCAGCAGTTACAGAGCGGAGACCCAGTACTTC.

On this clone itself: Other DNA variants within this sample encode the same CDR3. The chain has TRBV5-4 and TRBJ2-7; D remains unclear. The CDR3 is made up of 13 amino acids. Trimming left V 4 bases short and J 0 bases short, with 8 bases between. Germline CDR1 SGHNT, CDR2 YYREEE (reference sequence). The DNA of the CDR3 is TGTGCCAGCAGCCGTGTCTCCTCCTACGAGCAGTACTTC. It specifies CASSRVSSYEQYF.

The CDR3 sequence: CASSYSGSRAADTQYF. Written as DNA, the CDR3 is TGTGCCAGCAGTTACTCTGGATCCCGAGCGGCAGATACGCAGTATTTT. The chain links TRBV6-5 to TRBJ2-3; maybe TRBD2 (5 bases). Trimming left V 0 bases short and J 4 bases short, with 14 bases between. The CDR3 consists of 16 residues. Germline V CDR1 and CDR2: MNHEY, SVGAGI.

The chain uses TRBV5-1 and TRBJ1-1; D is uncertain. This CDR3 spans 16 amino acids. V was shortened by 0 bases and J by 3 bases, with 15 bases between the two germline ends. From germline, CDR1 is SGHRS and CDR2 YFSETQ. CDR3 loop: CASSLVSGQSYTEAFF. CDR3 coding DNA: TGCGCCAGCAGCTTGGTGTCTGGCCAGTCATACACTGAAGCTTTCTTT.

This clone was found a few times. The rearrangement joins TRBV2 to TRBJ1-3; no clear D gene. The CDR3 loop spans 12 amino acids. Per the germline V gene, CDR1 is SNHLY and CDR2 is FYNNEI. Trimming cost V 5 bases and J 8 bases, with 10 bases left between them. The CDR3 reads CASSLGLDTIYF. CDR3 sequence (DNA): TGTGCCAGCAGTCTCGGGTTGGACACCATATATTTT.